One and the same sample provided the 13 T cell receptor beta chains below, sequenced in a study of identical twins. TCRdb itself ran the 5' RACE reads through MiXCR, one entry per CDR3 protein. The top ten hold 0.25% to 0.3% of the sample, which has 1.5 million to 2 million distinct CDR3 sequences, roughly 35% seen once. The specimen sequenced was cord blood. The receptors were gathered from a newborn girl in good health.

This clonotype was observed a handful of times. Here the CDR3 omits its conserved ending phenylalanine or tryptophan, so a read error is the likely source. The rearrangement links TRBV20-1 to TRBJ2-1, with unresolved D. V shed 6 bases and J shed 6 bases, with 15 bases lying between them. Germline V gene sequence: CDR1 DFQATT, CDR2 SNEGSKA (reference sequence). The CDR3 runs 13 residues. CDR3 sequence: CSAEIVLINEQFV. The CDR3 DNA follows: TGCAGTGCCGAGATAGTTTTAATCAATGAGCAGTTCGTC.

The chain carries TRBV21-1 and TRBJ2-5; the table's D gene call, TRBD1, was not cross checked with the DNA. TRBV21-1 represents a pseudogene. This CDR3 is built from 15 residues. Here the CDR3 reads CASSMRGGCQETQYF. The CDR3 DNA sequence: TGTGCCAGCAGCATGAGGGGAGGGTGCCAAGAGACCCAGTACTTC.

This clonotype has a count of ten or more. The V gene is TRBV12-3 or TRBV12-4, the J gene TRBJ1-2, with D tentatively TRBD1 (6 bases). Deletions cut 3 bases from V and 6 bases from J, with 17 bases between. This CDR3 has 15 amino acids. CDR3 nucleotides: TGTGCCAGCAGTTTGATGGGGGCGAGTAGAGATGGCTACACCTTC. Amino acids: CASSLMGASRDGYTF.

Ten or more counts support this clonotype. The genes are TRBV5-1 and TRBJ2-3; TRBD2 is a possible D gene (6 bases). The length of the CDR3 is 14 residues. V was trimmed by 5 bases and J by 2 bases, leaving 12 bases between them. Germline V gene data show CDR1 as SGHRS and CDR2 as YFSETQ. In DNA, the CDR3 is TGCGCCAGCAGAGGAGGGACTTCCACAGATACGCAGTATTTT. Its protein is CASRGGTSTDTQYF.

As DNA, the CDR3 is TGCAGTGCTAGTTGTCCTAGCGGGAGTAGGTACGAGCAGTACTTC. It is translated as CSASCPSGSRYEQYF. The V gene is TRBV20-1, the J gene TRBJ2-7; TRBD2 aligns across 10 bases. The CDR3 covers 15 residues. With V trimmed by 3 bases and J by 4 bases, 9 bases remained unmatched. The germline V gene encodes CDR1 DFQATT and CDR2 SNEGSKA (reference sequence).

The chain links TRBV6-5 to TRBJ2-7; 9 bases are shared with TRBD1. Germline V CDR1 and CDR2: MNHEY, SVGAGI. Trimming at V came to 4 bases and at J to 7 bases, leaving 11 bases not matched to a gene. This CDR3 spans 15 amino acids. CDR3 loop: CASSLQGAIYNEQYF. CDR3 bases: TGTGCCAGCAGTTTACAGGGGGCGATCTACAATGAGCAGTACTTC.

The chain couples TRBV29-1 to TRBJ2-1; D unresolved. The J call could be wrong; TRBJ2-7 is a better fit for the DNA end. The CDR3 runs to 15 residues. CDR1 SQVTM and CDR2 ANQGSEA come from the germline V gene. CDR3 in DNA: TGCAGCGTTCTCGCGCCCTTCGATTCCTACAATGAGCAGTACTTC. Translation: CSVLAPFDSYNEQYF.

The table lists this clonotype with a few counts. The chain combines TRBV20-1 with TRBJ2-1, with D perhaps TRBD2 (6 bases). Germline assignment: CDR1 DFQATT and CDR2 SNEGSKA (reference sequence). V shed 0 bases and J shed 6 bases, with 18 bases lying between them. The CDR3 sequence is 16 residues long. This CDR3 is CSARDFLAGRGNEQFF. CDR3 sequence (DNA): TGCAGTGCTAGAGATTTTTTGGCGGGAAGAGGCAATGAGCAGTTCTTC.

The chain is built from TRBV3-1 and TRBJ2-6; D is unclear. Germline loops: CDR1 LGHDT, CDR2 YNNKEL (reference sequence). The CDR3 contains 19 residues. The ends were cut back, 2 bases at V and 0 bases at J, with 17 bases in the middle. CDR3 sequence reads: CASSQWLKSSGSGANVLTF. In DNA, the CDR3 is TGTGCCAGCAGCCAATGGCTCAAGTCCTCTGGCTCTGGGGCCAACGTCCTGACTTTC.

The gene calls are TRBV2 and TRBJ1-5; TRBD1 agrees at 9 bases. The CDR3 totals 17 residues. Per germline, CDR1 SNHLY and CDR2 FYNNEI. V was pared by 4 bases and J by 0 bases, with 7 bases of the junction left unmatched. For the CDR3, the DNA is TGTGCCAGCAGTGGTAGGGACAGGGCCTATAGCAATCAGCCCCAGCATTTT. This translates into CASSGRDRAYSNQPQHF.

As for this clonotype: A clone one base away is much larger, so this may be a read error. This chain connects TRBV7-8 to TRBJ2-5, with no clear D. In germline, CDR1 is SGHVS, CDR2 FQNEAQ. The CDR3 sequence is 12 residues long. V was trimmed by 5 bases and J by 11 bases, leaving 15 bases between them. The CDR3 sequence is CASSPASDKQYF. As DNA, the CDR3 is TGTGCCAGCAGCCCGGCTAGTGACAAGCAGTACTTC.

This chain connects TRBV19 to TRBJ2-1; TRBD2 matches at 8 bases. The germline CDR1 and CDR2 sequences are LNHDA and SQIVND (reference sequence). The CDR3 extends over 16 amino acids. The ends lost 8 bases at V and 5 bases at J; junction bases unmatched: 14. Written as DNA, the CDR3 is TGTGCCAGTTCCTTCTTAGCGGGACGGATTGACAATGAGCAGTTCTTC. Translating it yields CASSFLAGRIDNEQFF.

This clonotype occurred a few times. The chain couples TRBV7-2 to TRBJ2-4, with a weak D call TRBD2 (6 bases). Germline V lookup: CDR1 SGHTA, CDR2 FQGNSA. V was shortened by 2 bases and J by 2 bases, with 13 bases between the two germline ends. The CDR3 has 16 residues. CDR3: CASSLWTTPTKNIQYF. The CDR3 DNA reads TGTGCCAGCAGCTTATGGACTACCCCGACCAAAAACATTCAGTACTTC.